This T cell receptor beta chain was observed in a study of cytomegalovirus exposure and HLA in healthy donors. TCRdb's table, derived via immunoSEQ multiplex PCR, lists solely in-frame clones and lacks some. The sample has 150,000 or so clones, 85% to 90% seen once. Germline V lookup: CDR1 SGHTS, CDR2 YDEGEE. J lost 8 bases, V lost 3 bases, and 5 bases had no gene match. The CDR3 runs to 14 residues. The origin of this receptor is a human donor in good health. V is TRBV5-8 and J is TRBJ1-2, with 12 bases aligning to TRBD1. The sample consisted of PBMCs. CDR3 region: CASSWDRGLGGYTF. In nucleotides, the CDR3 is TGTGCCAGCAGCTGGGACAGGGGGCTTGGAGGCTACACCTTC.